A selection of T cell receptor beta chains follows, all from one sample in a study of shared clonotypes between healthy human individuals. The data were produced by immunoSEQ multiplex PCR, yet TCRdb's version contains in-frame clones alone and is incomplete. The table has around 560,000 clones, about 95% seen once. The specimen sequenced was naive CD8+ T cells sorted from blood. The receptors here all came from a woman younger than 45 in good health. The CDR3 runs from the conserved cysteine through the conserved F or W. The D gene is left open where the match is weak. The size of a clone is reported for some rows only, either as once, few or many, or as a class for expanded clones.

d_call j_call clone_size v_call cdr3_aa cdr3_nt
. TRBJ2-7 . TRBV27 CASSLSSGGGSEQYF TGTGCCAGCAGTTTATCTTCCGGTGGGGGCTCCGAGCAGTACTTC
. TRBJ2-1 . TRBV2 CASSWTYNEQFF TGTGCCAGCAGTTGGACCTACAATGAGCAGTTCTTC
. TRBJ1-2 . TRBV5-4 CASSPGDGYTF TGTGCCAGCAGCCCAGGGGATGGCTACACCTTC
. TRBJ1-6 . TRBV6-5 CASSYFQQGHNSPLHF TGTGCCAGCAGTTACTTCCAACAGGGTCATAATTCACCCCTCCACTTT
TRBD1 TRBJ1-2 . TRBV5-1 CASSLDLRGGAGYTF TGCGCCAGCAGCTTGGACCTCAGGGGGGGCGCTGGCTACACCTTC
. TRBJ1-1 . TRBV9 CASSVAFGTEAFF TGTGCCAGCAGCGTAGCTTTCGGGACTGAAGCTTTCTTT
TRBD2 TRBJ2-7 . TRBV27 CASSQLAGAYEQYF TGTGCCAGCAGTCAGCTAGCGGGGGCCTACGAGCAGTACTTC
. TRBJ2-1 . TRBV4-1 CASSQDLEDLKEQFF TGCGCCAGCAGCCAAGATCTAGAGGACCTCAAGGAGCAGTTCTTC
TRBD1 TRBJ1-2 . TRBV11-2 CASSLGTGAHYGYTF TGTGCCAGCAGCTTAGGGACAGGGGCCCACTATGGCTACACCTTC
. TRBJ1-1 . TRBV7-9 CASSLGGQGTEAFF TGTGCCAGCAGCTTAGGGGGGCAGGGCACTGAAGCTTTCTTT
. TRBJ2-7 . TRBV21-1 CASSSSSGSYEQYF TGTGCCAGCAGCAGTAGTAGCGGGAGCTACGAGCAGTACTTC
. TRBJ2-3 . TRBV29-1 CSGSSPDTQYF TGCAGCGGGTCCTCTCCAGATACGCAGTATTTT
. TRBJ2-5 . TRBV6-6 CASRGDRKTQYF TGTGCCAGCAGGGGGGACCGGAAGACCCAGTACTTC
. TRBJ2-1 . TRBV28 CASSLLQVHNEQFF TGTGCCAGCAGTTTATTACAGGTTCACAATGAGCAGTTCTTC
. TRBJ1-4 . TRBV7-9 CASSPIEGQFNEKLFF TGTGCCAGCAGCCCGATCGAAGGACAGTTTAATGAAAAACTGTTTTTT
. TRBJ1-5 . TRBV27 CASRPTGGDQPQHF TGTGCCAGCAGACCGACAGGCGGGGACCAGCCCCAGCATTTT
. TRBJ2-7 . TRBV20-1 CSADITYEQYF TGCAGTGCAGATATCACCTACGAGCAGTACTTC
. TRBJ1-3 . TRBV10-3 CAISVNSEDTIYF TGTGCCATCAGTGTCAATTCGGAGGACACCATATATTTT
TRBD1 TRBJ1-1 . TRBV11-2 CASSLDRQGWTEAFF TGTGCCAGCAGCTTAGACCGACAGGGGTGGACTGAAGCTTTCTTT
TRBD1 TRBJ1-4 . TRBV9 CASSVGQGSNEKLFF TGTGCCAGCAGCGTTGGACAGGGTAGTAATGAAAAACTGTTTTTT
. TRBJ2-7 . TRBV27 CASSFDISYEQYF TGTGCCAGCAGTTTTGACATTTCCTACGAGCAGTACTTC
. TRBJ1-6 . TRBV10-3 CAISGDRSLGSSPLHF TGTGCCATCAGTGGGGATCGATCTCTCGGCAGTTCACCCCTCCACTTT
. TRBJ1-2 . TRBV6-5 CASSQRATSYTF TGTGCCAGCAGTCAACGGGCCACTAGCTACACCTTC
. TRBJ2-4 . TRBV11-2 CASSRTSAGNIQYF TGTGCCAGCAGCCGGACTTCAGCGGGAAACATTCAGTACTTC
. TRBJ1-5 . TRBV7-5 CVRSLRGSDRGCQPQHF TGTGTCAGAAGCTTACGGGGGTCCGACAGGGGGTGTCAGCCCCAGCATTTT
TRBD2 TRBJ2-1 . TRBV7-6 CASSYSGRAEVDNEQFF TGTGCCAGCAGCTATAGCGGGAGGGCCGAAGTTGACAATGAGCAGTTCTTC
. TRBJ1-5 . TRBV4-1 CASSLGGGSNQPQHF TGCGCCAGCAGCCTAGGGGGGGGGAGCAATCAGCCCCAGCATTTT
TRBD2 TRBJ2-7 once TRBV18 CASSPGPGLAGDISYEQYF TGTGCCAGCTCACCAGGTCCGGGACTAGCGGGAGATATCTCCTACGAGCAGTACTTC
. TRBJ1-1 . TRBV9 CASSDRDAESNTEAFF TGTGCCAGCAGCGACCGGGACGCAGAGTCTAACACTGAAGCTTTCTTT
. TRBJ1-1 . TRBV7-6 CASSSGNEAFF TGTGCCAGCAGCTCGGGAAACGAAGCTTTCTTT
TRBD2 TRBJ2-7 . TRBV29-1 CSVQSGSSYEQYF TGCAGCGTTCAGAGCGGGAGCTCCTACGAGCAGTACTTC
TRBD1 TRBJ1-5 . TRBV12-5 CASASGGYSNQPQHF TGTGCTAGTGCGTCAGGGGGGTATAGCAATCAGCCCCAGCATTTT
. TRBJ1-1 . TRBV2 CASSAVNTEAFF TGTGCCAGCAGTGCCGTAAACACTGAAGCTTTCTTT
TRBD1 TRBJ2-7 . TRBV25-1 CASRLQGDIEQYF TGTGCCAGCAGACTTCAGGGGGACATCGAGCAGTACTTC
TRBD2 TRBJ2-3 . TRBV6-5 CASSIAGDTQYF TGTGCCAGCAGCATAGCGGGAGATACGCAGTATTTT
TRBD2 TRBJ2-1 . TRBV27 CASSLGRGDEQFF TGTGCCAGCAGTTTAGGGCGGGGGGATGAGCAGTTCTTC
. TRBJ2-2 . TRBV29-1 CSVVRTGELFF TGCAGCGTTGTCAGGACCGGGGAGCTGTTTTTT
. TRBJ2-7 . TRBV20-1 CSARERYEQYF TGCAGTGCTAGAGAACGATACGAGCAGTACTTC
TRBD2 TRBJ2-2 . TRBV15 CATSRDHLVTGGTGELFF TGTGCCACCAGCAGAGATCATCTCGTTACCGGGGGGACCGGGGAGCTGTTTTTT
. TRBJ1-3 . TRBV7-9 CASSPYTGTGSENTIYF TGTGCCAGCAGCCCATACACAGGGACGGGTTCGGAAAACACCATATATTTT
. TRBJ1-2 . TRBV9 CASTPPRGVYGYTF TGTGCCAGCACTCCTCCTCGAGGGGTTTACGGCTACACCTTC
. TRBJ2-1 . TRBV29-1 CSVEGGVTPRTYNEQFF TGCAGCGTCGAGGGGGGAGTAACCCCCAGGACCTACAATGAGCAGTTCTTC
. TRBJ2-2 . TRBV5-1 CASSRSREKVGELFF TGCGCCAGCAGCCGGTCTCGGGAGAAGGTCGGGGAGCTGTTTTTT
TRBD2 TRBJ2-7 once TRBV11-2 CASSPTHGRAYEQYF TGTGCCAGCAGCCCCACCCACGGGAGGGCCTACGAGCAGTACTTC
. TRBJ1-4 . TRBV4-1 CASSQNGRDNEKLFF TGCGCCAGCAGCCAGAACGGACGGGATAATGAAAAACTGTTTTTT
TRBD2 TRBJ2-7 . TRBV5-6 CASSPAGLAGGEQYF TGTGCCAGCAGCCCGGCTGGACTAGCGGGAGGGGAGCAGTACTTC
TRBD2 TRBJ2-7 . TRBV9 CASSETGTSGYEQYF TGTGCCAGCAGCGAAACCGGGACTAGCGGATACGAGCAGTACTTC
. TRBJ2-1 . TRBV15 CATSRAQGTEQFF TGTGCCACCAGCAGAGCTCAGGGCACTGAGCAGTTCTTC
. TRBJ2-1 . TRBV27 CASSSRGYNEQFF TGTGCCAGCAGTTCACGGGGATACAATGAGCAGTTCTTC
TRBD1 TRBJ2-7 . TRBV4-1 CASSQVSFSGTAYEQYF TGCGCCAGCAGCCAAGTTTCTTTTTCCGGGACAGCCTACGAGCAGTACTTC
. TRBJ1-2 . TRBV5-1 CASSLVGPLGQGPYKEYGYTF TGCGCCAGCAGCTTGGTGGGACCCCTGGGGCAGGGGCCATACAAAGAGTATGGCTACACCTTC
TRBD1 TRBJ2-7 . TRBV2 CASSETGDPYEQYF TGTGCCAGCAGTGAGACAGGGGACCCCTACGAGCAGTACTTC
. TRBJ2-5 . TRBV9 CASSGEQGPLETQYF TGTGCCAGCAGCGGGGAACAGGGACCTTTGGAGACCCAGTACTTC
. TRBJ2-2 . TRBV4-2 CASSQDWRAGRTGELFF TGTGCCAGCAGCCAAGATTGGCGGGCCGGGCGGACCGGGGAGCTGTTTTTT
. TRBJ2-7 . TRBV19 CATAVDSSYEQYF TGTGCCACCGCGGTGGACAGCTCCTACGAGCAGTACTTC